This passage covers 16 T cell receptor beta chains from one sample sequenced in a study of T-cell reconstitution after alpha-beta-depleted transplantation in children. Preparation of the TCRbeta library involved a method that used unique molecular identifiers. TCRdb re-called the PCR reads with MiXCR, one entry per CDR3 protein. The repertoire has 600,000 to 700,000 distinct CDR3 sequences, around 17% of them found once; the top ten carry over 0.95%. The material sequenced was PBMCs from the stem cell graft donor, taken from the stem cell graft. These receptors were taken from a human donor who donated a stem cell graft to a child with acute myeloid leukemia.

The chain has TRBV20-1 and TRBJ2-7, with D perhaps TRBD2 (6 bases). This CDR3 contains 13 residues. Germline-derived CDR1 and CDR2 are DFQATT and SNEGSKA (reference sequence). V gave up 4 bases and J gave up 4 bases, with 14 bases separating them. DNA of the CDR3: TGCAGTGCTACCCGGGACTCGGGGTACGAGCAGTACGTC. This gives the protein CSATRDSGYEQYV.

Only a few counts were recorded for this clonotype. This chain joins TRBV9 and TRBJ2-7, with 10 bases that match TRBD1. V lost 0 bases to trimming and J lost 3 bases; unmatched junction nucleotides: 6. Per germline, CDR1 SGDLS and CDR2 YYNGEE. This CDR3 spans 16 amino acids. Written as DNA, the CDR3 is TGTGCCAGCAGCGTAGGGGGGGGACAGGGGAGCTACGAGCAGTACTTC. Translated: CASSVGGGQGSYEQYF. The complete variable domain, with remaining parts taken from reference TRBV9 and TRBJ2-7, reads DSGVTQTPKHLITATGQRVTLRCSPRSGDLSVYWYQQSLDQGLQFLIQYYNGEERAKGNILERFSAQQFPDLHSELNLSSLELGDSALYFCASSVGGGQGSYEQYFGPGTRLTVT.

This clonotype was observed a handful of times. The V gene is TRBV20-1, the J gene TRBJ1-1; 12 bases are shared with TRBD1. Germline V gene lookup returns CDR1 DFQATT and CDR2 SNEGSKA (reference sequence). The J segment lost 5 bases and the V segment lost 2 bases, leaving 6 bases of the junction unmatched. This CDR3 is 15 amino acids long. The CDR3 DNA sequence: TGCAGTGCTAGACGGGACAGGGGGCTGGGGACTGAAGCTTTCTTT. Amino acids: CSARRDRGLGTEAFF.

The chain carries TRBV28 and TRBJ2-7, with TRBD1 matching 8 bases. Losses at the gene ends were 7 bases for V and 7 bases for J; bases not matched to a gene: 18. This CDR3 comprises 16 residues. The germline CDR1 and CDR2 sequences are MDHEN and SYDVKM. The CDR3 nucleotides read TGTGCCAGCACCTCTTCCGGGACAGGTGCCCGTCGGGAGCAGTACGTC. The encoded protein is CASTSSGTGARREQYV.

This clonotype was detected a few times. The V gene is TRBV12-3 or TRBV12-4, the J gene TRBJ1-3; D is ambiguous. CDR3 size: 13 residues. The V end lost 5 bases, the J end lost 0 bases, and 5 bases lay between the germline ends. CDR3 DNA: TGTGCCAGCAGTAGGGACTCTGGAAACACCATATATTTT. It translates to CASSRDSGNTIYF.

This clonotype was detected only a few times. The rearrangement links TRBV29-1 to TRBJ1-1; perhaps TRBD1 as D (5 bases). The V gene's germline CDR1 is SQVTM and CDR2 ANQGSEA. V was trimmed by 5 bases and J by 7 bases, leaving 17 bases between them. The CDR3 is 13 residues long. CDR3 sequence reads: CSVWLKGSFEAFF. The CDR3 nucleotides are TGCAGCGTTTGGCTTAAGGGGAGTTTTGAAGCTTTCTTT.

There are a few counts of this clonotype. V and J are TRBV12-3 or TRBV12-4 and TRBJ2-3, with 13 bases fitting TRBD2. This CDR3 is built from 15 residues. After removal of 5 bases from V and 5 bases from J, the junction contained 4 bases not matched to a gene. CDR3 protein: CASSRLAGGEDTQYF. As DNA, the CDR3 is TGTGCCAGCAGTCGACTAGCGGGGGGTGAAGATACGCAGTATTTT.

This clonotype was counted only a few times. The V call is TRBV5-1, the J call TRBJ1-1; the D is unclear. V lost 0 bases and J lost 11, with 8 bases in between. Germline loops: CDR1 SGHRS, CDR2 YFSETQ. The CDR3 contains 11 residues. CDR3 in DNA: TGCGCCAGCAGCTTGGGTAGGGATGCTTTCTTT. Translation gives CASSLGRDAFF.

This clonotype was counted a few times. The genes are TRBV4-1 and TRBJ1-2; D unclear. V lost 0 bases and J lost 7, with 12 bases in between. Germline-derived CDR1 and CDR2 are MGHRA and YSYEKL. The CDR3 is 14 residues long. CDR3 amino acids: CASSQDRSVAGYTF. In DNA form, the CDR3 reads TGCGCCAGCAGCCAAGATAGGTCGGTAGCTGGCTACACCTTC.

This clonotype was counted ten times or more. The rearrangement uses TRBV20-1 and TRBJ1-3, with TRBD1 as a possible D gene (5 bases). Germline V gene data show CDR1 as DFQATT and CDR2 as SNEGSKA (reference sequence). CDR3 size: 14 residues. V was shortened by 0 bases and J by 0 bases, with 6 bases between the two germline ends. The CDR3 protein is CSARDGTSGNTIYF. CDR3 nucleotides: TGCAGTGCTAGAGACGGGACCTCTGGAAACACCATATATTTT.

This clonotype was detected many times. The chain links TRBV29-1 to TRBJ2-1; no definite D call. The CDR3 consists of 11 residues. Trimming pared 7 bases from V and 2 bases from J, leaving 6 bases between. The germline V gene has CDR1 SQVTM and CDR2 ANQGSEA. CDR3 in DNA: TGCAGCGGCTGGACCTACAATGAGCAGTTCTTC. This gives the protein CSGWTYNEQFF.

This chain connects TRBV15 to TRBJ2-5; D gene uncertain. Deletions cut 0 bases from V and 3 bases from J, with 11 bases between. The CDR3 consists of 15 residues. Looked up from germline, CDR1 is LNHNV and CDR2 is YYDKDF (reference sequence). The CDR3 sequence: CATSREAYREETQYF. In DNA form, the CDR3 reads TGTGCCACCAGCAGAGAAGCCTACAGAGAAGAGACCCAGTACTTC.

This clonotype has a handful of counts. The chain employs TRBV18 and TRBJ1-2; weak D call: TRBD1 (5 bases). This CDR3 is 15 amino acids long. Germline CDR1 reads KGHSH; CDR2 reads LQKENI. Trimming removed 2 bases from V and 0 bases from J, with 10 bases in between. The CDR3 DNA is TGTGCCAGCTCACCAGGGACGGGAACTAACTATGGCTACACCTTC. It specifies CASSPGTGTNYGYTF.

This clonotype has a handful of counts. The V and J genes are TRBV5-6 and TRBJ2-1; 7 bases are a match to TRBD1. After removal of 7 bases from V and 5 bases from J, the junction contained 6 bases not matched to a gene. Germline loops: CDR1 SGHDT, CDR2 YYEEEE. The CDR3 covers 13 residues. CDR3 region: CASWGTVNNEQFF. CDR3 DNA sequence: TGTGCCAGCTGGGGGACAGTCAACAATGAGCAGTTCTTC.

This clonotype was found many times. The chain is built from TRBV13 and TRBJ2-3; D not resolved. The length of the CDR3 is 14 residues. The germline CDR1 and CDR2 sequences are PRHDT and FYEKMQ (reference sequence). V dropped 5 bases and J dropped 1 base, with 10 bases sitting between them. The DNA for the CDR3 is TGTGCCAGCAGCCCCGTTTATGGCACAGATACGCAGTATTTT. Its translation: CASSPVYGTDTQYF. The whole variable domain, remainder taken from reference TRBV13 and TRBJ2-3, is AAGVIQSPRHLIKEKRETATLKCYPIPRHDTVYWYQQGPGQDPQFLISFYEKMQSDKGSIPDRFSAQQFSDYHSELNMSSLELGDSALYFCASSPVYGTDTQYFGPGTRLTVL.

V usage is TRBV7-2 and J usage is TRBJ2-5; maybe TRBD2 (5 bases). This CDR3 has 14 amino acids. V lost 1 base, J lost 7 bases, and 13 bases lay in between. From germline, CDR1 is SGHTA and CDR2 FQGNSA. The CDR3 protein is CASSLELGRGTQYF. The CDR3 bases are TGTGCCAGCAGCTTAGAGCTGGGCCGGGGGACCCAGTACTTC.